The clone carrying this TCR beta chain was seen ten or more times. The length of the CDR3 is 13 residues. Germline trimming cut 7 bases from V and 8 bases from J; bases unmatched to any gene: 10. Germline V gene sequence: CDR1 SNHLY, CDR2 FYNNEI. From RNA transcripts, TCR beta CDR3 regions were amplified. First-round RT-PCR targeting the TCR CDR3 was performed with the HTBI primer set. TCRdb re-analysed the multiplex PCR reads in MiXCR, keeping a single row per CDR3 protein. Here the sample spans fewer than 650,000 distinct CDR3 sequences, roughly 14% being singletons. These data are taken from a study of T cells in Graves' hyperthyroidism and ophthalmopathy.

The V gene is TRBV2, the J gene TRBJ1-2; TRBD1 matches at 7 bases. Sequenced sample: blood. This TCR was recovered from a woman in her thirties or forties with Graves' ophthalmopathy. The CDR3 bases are TGTGCCAGCAACCCCACCAGGGGGGAAGGCTACACCTTC. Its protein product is CASNPTRGEGYTF.